This entry describes one T cell receptor beta chain. The source of the sample is a study of T cell changes during pregnancy in multiple sclerosis. Some clones are missing from TCRdb's copy, which holds only in-frame ones; the method was immunoSEQ multiplex PCR. The repertoire includes about 73,000 clones, 85% to 95% of them detected once, and 2.5% to 3% sits in the top ten. This TCR derives from a female donor in good health, enrolled as a control in a pregnancy study. This specimen consisted of peripheral blood, obtained in the third trimester of pregnancy.

The CDR3 DNA reads as TGCGCCAGCAGCCGAGGCCGGGAAGATACGCAGTATTTT. Translation gives CASSRGREDTQYF. This rearrangement joins TRBV5-1 to TRBJ2-3, with D tentatively TRBD2 (5 bases). Between the trimmed V and J ends, which lost 4 bases and 5 bases, there was a span of 11 bases. Germline CDR1 is SGHRS and CDR2 is YFSETQ. The CDR3 sequence is 13 residues long.